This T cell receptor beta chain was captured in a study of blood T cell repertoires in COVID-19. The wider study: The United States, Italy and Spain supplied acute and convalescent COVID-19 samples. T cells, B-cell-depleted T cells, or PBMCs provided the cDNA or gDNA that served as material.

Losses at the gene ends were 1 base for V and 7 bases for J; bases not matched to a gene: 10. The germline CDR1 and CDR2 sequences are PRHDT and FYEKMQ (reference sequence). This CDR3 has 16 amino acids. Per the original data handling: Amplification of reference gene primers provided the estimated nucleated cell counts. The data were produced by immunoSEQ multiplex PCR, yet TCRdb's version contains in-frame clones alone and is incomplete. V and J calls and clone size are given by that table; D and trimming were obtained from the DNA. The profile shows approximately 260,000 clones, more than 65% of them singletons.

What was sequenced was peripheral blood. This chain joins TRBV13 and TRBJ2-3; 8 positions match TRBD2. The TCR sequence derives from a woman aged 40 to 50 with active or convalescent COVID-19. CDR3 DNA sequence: TGTGCCAGCAGCTTAGAGTTCGGGGGGGCCGTACATACGCAGTATTTT. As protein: CASSLEFGGAVHTQYF.